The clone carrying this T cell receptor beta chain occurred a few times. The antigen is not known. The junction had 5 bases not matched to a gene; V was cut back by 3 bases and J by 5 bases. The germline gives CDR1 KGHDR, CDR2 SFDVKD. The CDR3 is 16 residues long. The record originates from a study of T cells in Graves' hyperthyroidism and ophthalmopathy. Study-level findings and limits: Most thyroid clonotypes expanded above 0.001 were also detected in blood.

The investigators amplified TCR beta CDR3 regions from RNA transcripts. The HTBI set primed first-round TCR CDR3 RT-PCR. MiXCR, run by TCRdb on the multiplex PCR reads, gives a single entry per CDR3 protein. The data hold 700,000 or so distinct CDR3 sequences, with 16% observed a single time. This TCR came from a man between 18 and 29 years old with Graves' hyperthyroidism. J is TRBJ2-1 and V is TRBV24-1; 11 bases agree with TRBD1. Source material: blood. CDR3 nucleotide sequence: TGTGCCACCAGTGATCCACGGACAGGGGGCCACAATGAGCAGTTCTTC. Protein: CATSDPRTGGHNEQFF.